This TCR beta chain came from a study of cytomegalovirus exposure and HLA in healthy donors. With 5 bases clipped from V and 7 bases from J, the junction kept 17 bases outside the gene matches. Germline V gene data show CDR1 as SEHNR and CDR2 as FQNEAQ (reference sequence). CDR3 length equals 18 residues. The PCR was carried out with 60 Vbeta primers and 13 Jbeta primers. The assay was immunoSEQ multiplex PCR, and TCRdb's table has in-frame clones only and misses some. The sample holds approximately 190,000 clones, around three quarters seen once. A remark on this clone: Its target is unknown.

Study-level results: Across donors, presence/absence analyses took sequencing depth to be roughly uniform. Per a prior analysis, the majority of TCR beta V segments were productive roughly 87% or roughly 30% of the time. Among the CMV-associated chains, three were confirmed in vitro as specific for CMV antigens. Researchers counted around 180 TCR beta chains as cytomegalovirus-associated.

Material for sequencing was PBMCs. The chain joins TRBV7-9 to TRBJ2-1; 10 bases are shared with TRBD2. This clonotype was obtained from a woman in her twenties or thirties in good health and CMV-seropositive. The CDR3 region has the DNA TGTGCCAGCAGCCGAGCGGGGGGGCCCCTAGGTGTGGGGAATGAGCAGTTCTTC. Its protein product is CASSRAGGPLGVGNEQFF.